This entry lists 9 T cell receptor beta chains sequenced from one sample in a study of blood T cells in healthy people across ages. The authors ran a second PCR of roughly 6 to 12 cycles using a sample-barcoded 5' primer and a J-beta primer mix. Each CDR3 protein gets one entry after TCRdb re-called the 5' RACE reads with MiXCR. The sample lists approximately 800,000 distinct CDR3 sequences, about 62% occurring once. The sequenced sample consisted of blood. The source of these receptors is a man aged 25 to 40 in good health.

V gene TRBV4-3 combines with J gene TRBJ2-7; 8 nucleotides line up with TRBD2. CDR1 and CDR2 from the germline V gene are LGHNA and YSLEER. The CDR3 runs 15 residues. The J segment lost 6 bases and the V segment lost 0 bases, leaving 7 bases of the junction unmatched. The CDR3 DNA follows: TGCGCCAGCAGCCAAGAGCCCCGACTAGCGACCGAGCAGTACTTC. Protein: CASSQEPRLATEQYF.

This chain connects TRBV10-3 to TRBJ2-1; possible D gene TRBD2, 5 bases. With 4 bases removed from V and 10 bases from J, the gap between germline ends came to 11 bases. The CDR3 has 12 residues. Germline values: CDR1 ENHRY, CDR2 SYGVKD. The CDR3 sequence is CAISGTFEEQFF. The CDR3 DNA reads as TGTGCCATCAGTGGGACTTTTGAAGAGCAGTTCTTC.

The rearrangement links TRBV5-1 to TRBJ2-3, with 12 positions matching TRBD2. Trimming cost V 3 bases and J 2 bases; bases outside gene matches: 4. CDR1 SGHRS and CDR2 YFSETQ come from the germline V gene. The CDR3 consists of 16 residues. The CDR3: CASSSLAGGNTDTQYF. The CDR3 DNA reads TGCGCCAGCAGCTCACTAGCGGGGGGAAACACAGATACGCAGTATTTT.

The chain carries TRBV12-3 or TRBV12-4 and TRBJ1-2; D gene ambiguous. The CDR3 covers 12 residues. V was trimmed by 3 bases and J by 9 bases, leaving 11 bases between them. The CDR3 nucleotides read TGTGCCAGCAGTTTGATCGAGGAGCGCTACACCTTC. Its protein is CASSLIEERYTF.

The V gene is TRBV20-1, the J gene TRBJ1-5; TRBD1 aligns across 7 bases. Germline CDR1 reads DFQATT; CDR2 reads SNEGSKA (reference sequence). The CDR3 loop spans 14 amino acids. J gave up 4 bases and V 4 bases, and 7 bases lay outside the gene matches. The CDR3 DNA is TGCAGTGCTATCGACAGGGACGGGAATCAGCCCCAGCATTTT. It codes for CSAIDRDGNQPQHF.

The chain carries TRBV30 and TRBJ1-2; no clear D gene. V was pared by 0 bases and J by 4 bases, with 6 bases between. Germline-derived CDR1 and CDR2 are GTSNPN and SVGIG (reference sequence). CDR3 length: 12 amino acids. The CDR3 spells CAWSVRLYGYTF. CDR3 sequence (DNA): TGTGCCTGGAGTGTACGCCTCTATGGCTACACCTTC.

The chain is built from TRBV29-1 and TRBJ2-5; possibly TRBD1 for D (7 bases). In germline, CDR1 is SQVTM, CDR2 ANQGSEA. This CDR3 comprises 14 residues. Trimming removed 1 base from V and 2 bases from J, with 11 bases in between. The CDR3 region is CSVEGGDRQETQYF. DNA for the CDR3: TGCAGCGTTGAAGGGGGGGACAGACAAGAGACCCAGTACTTC.

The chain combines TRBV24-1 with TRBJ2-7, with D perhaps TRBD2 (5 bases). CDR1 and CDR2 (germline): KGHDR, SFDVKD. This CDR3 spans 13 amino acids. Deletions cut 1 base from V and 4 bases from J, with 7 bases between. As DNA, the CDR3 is TGTGCCACCAGTGATTTAGGCGGGTACGAGCAGTACTTC. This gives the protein CATSDLGGYEQYF.

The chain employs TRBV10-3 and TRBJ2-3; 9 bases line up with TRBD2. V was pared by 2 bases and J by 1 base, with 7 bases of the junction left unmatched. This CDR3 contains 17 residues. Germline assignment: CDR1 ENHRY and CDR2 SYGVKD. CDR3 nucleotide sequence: TGTGCCATCAGTGAGAAGGAGACTAGCGGCGGCACAGATACGCAGTATTTT. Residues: CAISEKETSGGTDTQYF.